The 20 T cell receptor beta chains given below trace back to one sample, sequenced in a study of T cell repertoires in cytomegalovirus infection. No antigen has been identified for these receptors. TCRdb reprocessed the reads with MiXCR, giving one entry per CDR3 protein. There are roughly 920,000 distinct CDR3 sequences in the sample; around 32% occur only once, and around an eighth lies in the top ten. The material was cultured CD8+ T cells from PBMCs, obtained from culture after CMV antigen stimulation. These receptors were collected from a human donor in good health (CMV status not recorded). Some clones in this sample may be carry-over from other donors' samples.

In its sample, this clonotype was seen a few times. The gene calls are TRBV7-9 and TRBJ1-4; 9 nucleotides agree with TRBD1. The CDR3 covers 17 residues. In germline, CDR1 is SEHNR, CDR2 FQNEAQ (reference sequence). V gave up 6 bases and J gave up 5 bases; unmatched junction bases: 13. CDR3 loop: CASSSGTGRTENEKLFF. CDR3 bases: TGTGCCAGCAGTTCCGGGACAGGGAGGACAGAAAATGAAAAACTGTTTTTT.

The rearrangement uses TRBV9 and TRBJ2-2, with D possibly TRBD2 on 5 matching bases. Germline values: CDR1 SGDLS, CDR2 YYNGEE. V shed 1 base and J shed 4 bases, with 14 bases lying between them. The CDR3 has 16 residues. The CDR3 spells CASSVSQTRVTGELFF. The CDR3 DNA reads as TGTGCCAGCAGCGTAAGCCAGACGAGGGTCACCGGGGAGCTGTTTTTT.

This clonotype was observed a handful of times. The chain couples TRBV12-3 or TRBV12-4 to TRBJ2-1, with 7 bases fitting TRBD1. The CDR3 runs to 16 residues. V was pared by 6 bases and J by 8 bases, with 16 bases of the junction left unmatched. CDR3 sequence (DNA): TGTGCCAGCAGCACCACCCGGGACAGCACAGGCGATGAGCAGTTCTTC. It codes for CASSTTRDSTGDEQFF.

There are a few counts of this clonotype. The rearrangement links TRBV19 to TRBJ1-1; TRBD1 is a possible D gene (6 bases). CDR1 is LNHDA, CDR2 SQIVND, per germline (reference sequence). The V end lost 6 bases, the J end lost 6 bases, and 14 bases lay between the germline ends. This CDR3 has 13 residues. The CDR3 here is CASRGGGVPEAFF. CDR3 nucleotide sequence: TGTGCCAGTAGAGGGGGGGGAGTGCCTGAAGCTTTCTTT.

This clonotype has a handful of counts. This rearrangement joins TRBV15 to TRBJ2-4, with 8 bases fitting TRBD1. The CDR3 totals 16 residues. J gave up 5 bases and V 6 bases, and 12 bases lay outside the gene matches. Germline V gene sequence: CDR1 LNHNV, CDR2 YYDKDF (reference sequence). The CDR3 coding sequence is TGTGCCACCAGTAGATTAGACAGGGGAGTCGAAAACATTCAGTACTTC. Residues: CATSRLDRGVENIQYF.

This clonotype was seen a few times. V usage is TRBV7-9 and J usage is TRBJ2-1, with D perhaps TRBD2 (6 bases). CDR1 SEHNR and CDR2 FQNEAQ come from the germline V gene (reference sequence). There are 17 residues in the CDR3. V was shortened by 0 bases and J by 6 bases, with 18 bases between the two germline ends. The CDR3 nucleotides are TGTGCCAGCAGCTTAGCACCCGGAGGGAGCGCAGCCAATGAGCAGTTCTTC. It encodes CASSLAPGGSAANEQFF.

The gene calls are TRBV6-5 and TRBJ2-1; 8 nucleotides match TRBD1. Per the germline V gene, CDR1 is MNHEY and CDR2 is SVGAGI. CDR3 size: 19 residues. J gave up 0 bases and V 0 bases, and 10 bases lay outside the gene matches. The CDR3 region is CASSYSLGDRRSSYNEQFF. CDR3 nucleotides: TGTGCCAGCAGTTACTCTTTGGGGGACAGGAGGAGCTCCTACAATGAGCAGTTCTTC.

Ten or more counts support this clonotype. CDR3 protein: CASSPGYGTEAFF. The CDR3 bases are TGTGCCAGCAGCCCAGGGTATGGCACTGAAGCTTTCTTT. V gene TRBV12-3 or TRBV12-4 combines with J gene TRBJ1-1; D perhaps matches TRBD1 (5 bases). The V end was cut by 6 bases, the J end by 4 bases, with 12 bases between. The CDR3 covers 13 residues.

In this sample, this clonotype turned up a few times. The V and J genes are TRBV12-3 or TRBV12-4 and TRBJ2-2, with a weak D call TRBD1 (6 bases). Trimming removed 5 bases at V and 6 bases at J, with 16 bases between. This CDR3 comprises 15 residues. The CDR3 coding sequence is TGTGCCAGCAGTCAACGCAGGGGCGAATCCGGGGAGCTGTTTTTT. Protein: CASSQRRGESGELFF.

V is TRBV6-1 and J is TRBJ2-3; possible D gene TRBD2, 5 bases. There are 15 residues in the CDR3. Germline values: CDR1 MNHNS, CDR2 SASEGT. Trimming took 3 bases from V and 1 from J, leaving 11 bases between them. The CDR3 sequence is CASSEGSRGTDTQYF. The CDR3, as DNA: TGTGCCAGCAGTGAGGGGTCGAGGGGCACAGATACGCAGTATTTT.

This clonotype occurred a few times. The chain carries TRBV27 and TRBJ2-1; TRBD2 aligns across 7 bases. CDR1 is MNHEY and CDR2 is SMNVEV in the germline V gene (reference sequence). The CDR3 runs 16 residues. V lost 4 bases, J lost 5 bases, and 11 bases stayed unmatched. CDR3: CASSWAAGEVDNEQFF. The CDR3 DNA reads TGTGCCAGCAGTTGGGCGGCGGGGGAAGTCGACAATGAGCAGTTCTTC.

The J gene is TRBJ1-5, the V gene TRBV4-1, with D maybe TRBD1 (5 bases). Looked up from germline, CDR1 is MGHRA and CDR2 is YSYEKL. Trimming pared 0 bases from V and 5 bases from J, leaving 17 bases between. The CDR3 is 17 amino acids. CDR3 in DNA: TGCGCCAGCAGCCAAGATAGGATGGGGGGAGGTTATCAGCCCCAGCATTTT. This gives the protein CASSQDRMGGGYQPQHF.

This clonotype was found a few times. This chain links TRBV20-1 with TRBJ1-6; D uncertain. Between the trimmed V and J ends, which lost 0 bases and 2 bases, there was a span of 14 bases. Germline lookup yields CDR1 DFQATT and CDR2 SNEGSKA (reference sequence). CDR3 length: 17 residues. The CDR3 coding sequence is TGCAGTGCTAGAGATCTGGCAGTGGGGACCTATAATTCACCCCTCCACTTT. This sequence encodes CSARDLAVGTYNSPLHF.

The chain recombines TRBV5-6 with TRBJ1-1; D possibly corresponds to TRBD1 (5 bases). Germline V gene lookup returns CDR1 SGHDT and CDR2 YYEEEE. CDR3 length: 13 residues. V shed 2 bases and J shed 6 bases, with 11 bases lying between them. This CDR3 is CASSFQGGAEAFF. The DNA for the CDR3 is TGTGCCAGCAGCTTCCAGGGAGGCGCTGAAGCTTTCTTT.

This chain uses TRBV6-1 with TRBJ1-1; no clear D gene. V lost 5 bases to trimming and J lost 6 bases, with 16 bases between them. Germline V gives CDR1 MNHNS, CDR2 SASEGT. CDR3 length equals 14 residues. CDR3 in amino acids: CASSRPDGWAEAFF. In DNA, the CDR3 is TGTGCCAGCAGTCGACCCGACGGCTGGGCTGAAGCTTTCTTT.

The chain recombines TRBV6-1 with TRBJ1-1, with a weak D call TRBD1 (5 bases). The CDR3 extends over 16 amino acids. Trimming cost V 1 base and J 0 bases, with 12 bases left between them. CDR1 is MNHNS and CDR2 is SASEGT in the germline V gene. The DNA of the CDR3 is TGTGCCAGCAGTGAAGGGTATCAGGGTCTGAACACTGAAGCTTTCTTT. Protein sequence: CASSEGYQGLNTEAFF.

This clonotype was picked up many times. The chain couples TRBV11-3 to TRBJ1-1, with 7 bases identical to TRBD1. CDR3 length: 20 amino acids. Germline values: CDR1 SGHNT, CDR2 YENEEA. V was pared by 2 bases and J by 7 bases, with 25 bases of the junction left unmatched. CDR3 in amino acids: CASSLSPTPPRKPDRDEAFF. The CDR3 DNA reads TGTGCCAGCAGCTTATCTCCCACCCCCCCGAGAAAACCCGACAGGGATGAAGCTTTCTTT.

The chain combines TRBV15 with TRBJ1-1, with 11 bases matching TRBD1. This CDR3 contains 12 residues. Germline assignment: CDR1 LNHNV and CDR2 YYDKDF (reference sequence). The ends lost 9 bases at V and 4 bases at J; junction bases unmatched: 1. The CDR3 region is CATGQGVTEAFF. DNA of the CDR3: TGTGCCACGGGACAGGGGGTCACTGAAGCTTTCTTT.

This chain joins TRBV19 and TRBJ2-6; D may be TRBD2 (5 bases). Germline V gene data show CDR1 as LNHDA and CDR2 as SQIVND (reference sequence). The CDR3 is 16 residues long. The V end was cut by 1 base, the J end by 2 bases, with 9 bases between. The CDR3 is CASSIGTGTGANVLTF. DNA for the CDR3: TGTGCCAGTAGTATAGGAACGGGAACTGGGGCCAACGTCCTGACTTTC.

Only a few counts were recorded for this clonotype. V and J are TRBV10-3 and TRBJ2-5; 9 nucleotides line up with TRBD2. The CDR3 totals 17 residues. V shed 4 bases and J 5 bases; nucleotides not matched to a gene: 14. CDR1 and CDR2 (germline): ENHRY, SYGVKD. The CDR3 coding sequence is TGTGCCATCAGTGCAAACCGGGTAGCGGGGGCAGGCGAGACCCAGTACTTC. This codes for CAISANRVAGAGETQYF.